The clone carrying this T cell receptor beta chain was seen repeatedly, ten times or more. What it binds is unknown. This entry is derived from a study of neurological immune-mediated disorders. Broader study findings: Among expanded clones, no CDR3 amino acid sequences were shared across subjects, a pattern suggesting private repertoires in all groups. Whereas HTLV-1-associated myelopathy showed the most TCR clonal expansion, multiple sclerosis showed the least, with levels below those of healthy controls. Association of the multiple sclerosis repertoire cluster with clinical or MRI features was not observed for any feature.

Trimming took off 6 bases at V and 1 base at J, with 10 bases between the two ends. Germline V lookup: CDR1 SGHRS, CDR2 YFSETQ. The CDR3 runs to 13 residues. TCRdb reprocessed the 5' RACE reads via MiXCR and lists one record per CDR3 protein. The profile shows around 130,000 distinct CDR3 sequences, about 3.4% of them singletons. PBMCs stored at -80 C, 2 million in total, were the source of the unsorted libraries. This receptor was obtained from a woman aged 25 to 39 with multiple sclerosis. This chain connects TRBV5-1 to TRBJ1-1, with no clear D. Sequences were obtained from PBMCs. The CDR3 DNA reads as TGCGCCAGCAAAGAACAGCCGAACACTGAAGCTTTCTTT. This gives the protein CASKEQPNTEAFF.